The 28 T cell receptor beta chains reported below all come from one sample, sequenced in a study of spatial heterogeneity in lung cancer. Study-wide points: Counts of expanded intratumoral alpha and beta TCRs tracked tumor mutation counts.

Regarding time point: sample taken at primary tumor resection. From the 5' RACE reads, TCRdb called clonotypes with MiXCR, one entry per CDR3 protein. This sample carries approximately 13,000 distinct CDR3 sequences, about 4.6% of them seen once, and the ten largest clones take under 30%. Antigens for these TCRs are unknown. Sequenced material: lung tumor tissue, taken at surgery. The receptor source for this set is a male donor with early-stage non-small cell lung cancer.

At least ten counts were recorded for this clonotype. This beta chain came through as a stray read in a library set up for alpha chains, and its size says little. This rearrangement joins TRBV6-1 to TRBJ2-5; TRBD2 matches 10 bases. The V gene's germline CDR1 is MNHNS and CDR2 SASEGT. The CDR3 extends over 14 amino acids. V shed 6 bases and J 4 bases; nucleotides not matched to a gene: 5. This chain's CDR3 is CASRSGGVGETQYF. The DNA of the CDR3 is TGTGCCAGCAGGAGCGGGGGGGTTGGAGAGACCCAGTACTTC.

The table lists this clonotype with many counts. This beta chain appears as a stray read in a library generated for alpha chains; its size is not informative. The rearrangement uses TRBV7-2 and TRBJ1-6; 8 bases agree with TRBD1. V was clipped by 5 bases and J by 6 bases; unmatched bases: 6. Germline-derived CDR1 and CDR2 are SGHTA and FQGNSA. The CDR3 spans 15 residues. Here the CDR3 DNA reads TGTGCCAGCAGCGTGGGACAGGATCCTAATTCACCCCTCCACTTT. Translating it yields CASSVGQDPNSPLHF.

With regard to this clonotype: This beta chain is an unintended read in a library built for alpha chains; its size means little. V is TRBV12-3 or TRBV12-4 and J is TRBJ2-1; 7 bases agree with TRBD1. Germline trimming cut 5 bases from V and 6 bases from J; bases unmatched to any gene: 10. The CDR3 runs to 15 residues. The CDR3 loop reads CASSRSGGVGNEQFF. DNA for the CDR3: TGTGCCAGCAGTAGATCAGGGGGAGTGGGCAATGAGCAGTTCTTC.

A note on this clonotype: Because the library targeted alpha chains, this beta chain is an off-target read whose size means little. V and J are TRBV20-1 and TRBJ1-6, with 7 bases that match TRBD1. The germline CDR1 and CDR2 sequences are DFQATT and SNEGSKA (reference sequence). This CDR3 has 16 residues. V lost 2 bases, J lost 7 bases, and 11 bases stayed unmatched. The CDR3 sequence: CSARLMRGTVNSPLHF. DNA for the CDR3: TGCAGTGCTAGATTGATGCGGGGGACAGTAAATTCACCCCTCCACTTT.

This clonotype came up many times. This beta chain lies outside the target of a library built for alpha chains; its clone size means little. This chain joins TRBV11-2 and TRBJ2-5; D gene ambiguous. CDR1 and CDR2 from the germline V gene are SGHAT and FQNNGV. CDR3 length: 13 amino acids. Trimming stripped 2 bases from V and 1 base from J, with 5 bases between. CDR3 region: CASSLTAQETQYF. The CDR3, as DNA: TGTGCCAGCAGCTTAACAGCCCAAGAGACCCAGTACTTC.

About this clonotype: The library was built for alpha chains, so this beta chain is an off-target read and its size means little. The chain recombines TRBV20-1 with TRBJ1-2; D uncertain. CDR1 DFQATT and CDR2 SNEGSKA come from the germline V gene (reference sequence). V lost 1 base and J 8 bases, leaving 14 bases between the germline ends. CDR3 size: 13 residues. CDR3 sequence reads: CSARVISRRGYTF. The CDR3, as DNA: TGCAGTGCTAGAGTAATCTCTCGGAGGGGCTACACCTTC.

For this clonotype: This beta chain is a stray sequence in a library constructed for alpha chains; its clone size is not meaningful. The chain carries TRBV12-3 or TRBV12-4 and TRBJ1-5; D ambiguous. The CDR3 length is 13 residues. V was shortened by 2 bases and J by 6 bases, with 8 bases between the two germline ends. Here the CDR3 DNA reads TGTGCCAGCAGTTTAATCGAGGGTCAGCCCCAGCATTTT. This gives the protein CASSLIEGQPQHF.

This clonotype was observed a single time. This clone may be a read error of a much larger clone one base away. The library was designed around alpha chains, so this beta chain is a stray read whose abundance carries little weight. The chain links TRBV3-1 to TRBJ1-1, with D unresolved. The CDR3 extends over 15 amino acids. In germline, CDR1 is LGHDT, CDR2 YNNKEL (reference sequence). DNA of the CDR3: TGTGCCAGCGGCCAAGACTCCAGCTTGAACACTGAAGCTTTCTTT. It encodes CASGQDSSLNTEAFF.

Ten or more counts support this clonotype. This beta chain is an unintended read in a library built for alpha chains; its size means little. The rearrangement joins TRBV27 to TRBJ1-6, with D unclear. Germline assignment: CDR1 MNHEY and CDR2 SMNVEV (reference sequence). V was pared by 6 bases and J by 7 bases, with 7 bases between. The CDR3 has 12 amino acids. The CDR3 coding sequence is TGTGCCAGCAGCTTCAGGAATTCACCCCTCCACTTT. This codes for CASSFRNSPLHF.

This clonotype showed up many times. The library was designed around alpha chains, so this beta chain is a stray read whose abundance carries little weight. The gene calls are TRBV6-6 and TRBJ1-1; a weak D match, TRBD1 (5 bases). V was trimmed by 2 bases and J by 1 base, leaving 8 bases between them. CDR1 and CDR2 (germline): MNHNY, SVGAGI (reference sequence). CDR3 length: 14 amino acids. The CDR3 here is CASSYEGTNTEAFF. In DNA form, the CDR3 reads TGTGCCAGCAGTTACGAGGGGACGAACACTGAAGCTTTCTTT.

In its sample, this clonotype was seen many times. This beta chain is a stray read from a library made for alpha chains; its abundance is not meaningful. The rearrangement joins TRBV10-3 to TRBJ2-5; 9 nucleotides align to TRBD2. Germline V lookup: CDR1 ENHRY, CDR2 SYGVKD. This CDR3 comprises 15 residues. With 3 bases clipped from V and 2 bases from J, the junction kept 4 bases outside the gene matches. This CDR3 is CAISDIAGAQETQYF. The DNA of the CDR3 is TGTGCCATCAGTGATATAGCGGGGGCTCAAGAGACCCAGTACTTC.

This clonotype was detected ten times or more. This beta chain turned up in a library designed for alpha chains; as an off-target read, its abundance says little. J is TRBJ2-2 and V is TRBV20-1; weak D call: TRBD1 (8 bases). CDR1 is DFQATT, CDR2 SNEGSKA, per germline (reference sequence). Trimming cost V 4 bases and J 2 bases, with 14 bases left between them. The CDR3 has 15 amino acids. Written as DNA, the CDR3 is TGCAGTGCTAATACAGGGGGACTAAACACCGGGGAGCTGTTTTTT. Translating it yields CSANTGGLNTGELFF.

Concerning this clonotype: This beta chain appears as a stray read in a library generated for alpha chains; its size is not informative. The genes are TRBV9 and TRBJ2-2; D unresolved. This CDR3 contains 14 residues. The V end was cut by 0 bases, the J end by 3 bases, with 6 bases between. CDR1 is SGDLS, CDR2 YYNGEE, per germline. CDR3 DNA: TGTGCCAGCAGCGTAGGTTCCCACACCGGGGAGCTGTTTTTT. Amino acid sequence: CASSVGSHTGELFF.

Ten or more counts support this clonotype. Little can be read into the size of this beta chain, an off-target read in a library designed for alpha chains. The V gene is TRBV5-1, the J gene TRBJ2-3, with a tentative D call TRBD2 (6 bases). The V and J ends lost 1 base and 6 bases respectively, with 12 bases between them. Per germline, CDR1 SGHRS and CDR2 YFSETQ. The CDR3 length is 14 residues. CDR3 sequence reads: CASSLRGETDTQYF. The CDR3, as DNA: TGCGCCAGCAGCTTGCGCGGGGAGACGGATACGCAGTATTTT.

There are many counts of this clonotype. The size of this beta chain means little, since it is a stray read in a library made for alpha chains. The V call is TRBV20-1, the J call TRBJ2-3; D possibly corresponds to TRBD2 (5 bases). Germline V gene data show CDR1 as DFQATT and CDR2 as SNEGSKA (reference sequence). V was trimmed by 3 bases and J by 0 bases, leaving 10 bases between them. CDR3 length: 14 residues. CDR3 protein: CSARSSGSTDTQYF. The CDR3 nucleotides are TGCAGTGCTAGGTCAAGCGGTAGCACAGATACGCAGTATTTT.

This clonotype has ten or more counts. For a library built for alpha chains, this beta chain is a stray read; little rests on its size. The genes are TRBV6-2 or TRBV6-3 and TRBJ1-1; 10 bases match TRBD1. Per germline, CDR1 MNHEY and CDR2 SVGEGT. V shed 2 bases, J shed 5 bases, and the junction held 8 bases outside the gene matches. This CDR3 is 16 amino acids long. The CDR3 DNA reads as TGTGCCAGCAGTTACGAGACAGGGGGCTTTAAGACTGAAGCTTTCTTT. Protein: CASSYETGGFKTEAFF.

This clonotype has at least ten counts. This beta chain is an off-target read within a library intended for alpha chains, so its frequency means little. The CDR3 spells CASSLGRGPYNEQFF. CDR3 nucleotides: TGTGCCAGCAGTTTAGGCAGGGGCCCCTACAATGAGCAGTTCTTC. J is TRBJ2-1 and V is TRBV12-3 or TRBV12-4; tentatively, D is TRBD1 (6 bases). The V end lost 1 base, the J end lost 2 bases, and 9 bases lay between the germline ends. This CDR3 spans 15 amino acids.

This clonotype has at least ten counts. This beta chain is off target for a library built for alpha chains, so its abundance means little. This chain connects TRBV2 to TRBJ2-7; 8 bases map to TRBD2. CDR3 length equals 14 residues. Germline V lookup: CDR1 SNHLY, CDR2 FYNNEI. The CDR3 reads CATGGVILSYEQYF. CDR3 nucleotides: TGTGCAACGGGGGGGGTCATTTTGTCCTACGAGCAGTACTTC.

This clonotype was counted a few times. Being off target in a library aimed at alpha chains, this beta chain has a size of little meaning. The chain is built from TRBV20-1 and TRBJ1-5; no reliable D call. V lost 2 bases to trimming and J lost 6 bases, with 11 bases between them. Germline V gene data show CDR1 as DFQATT and CDR2 as SNEGSKA (reference sequence). The CDR3 contains 13 residues. The CDR3 sequence: CSARKGPGQPQHF. In DNA, the CDR3 is TGCAGTGCTAGAAAGGGCCCAGGTCAGCCCCAGCATTTT.

This clonotype is judged large. Being off target in a library aimed at alpha chains, this beta chain has a size of little meaning. The genes are TRBV28 and TRBJ1-6; tentatively, D is TRBD1 (6 bases). Germline lookup yields CDR1 MDHEN and CDR2 SYDVKM. The CDR3 runs 16 residues. V lost 0 bases to trimming and J lost 13 bases, with 19 bases between them. CDR3 amino acids: CASSLCPGVHPLPLHF. The CDR3, as DNA: TGTGCCAGCAGTTTATGTCCAGGGGTACACCCTTTGCCCCTCCACTTT.

This clonotype was recorded at least ten times. Being off target in a library aimed at alpha chains, this beta chain has a size of little meaning. This chain joins TRBV2 and TRBJ2-3; D uncertain. Germline V gives CDR1 SNHLY, CDR2 FYNNEI. V gave up 4 bases and J gave up 4 bases, with 12 bases separating them. The CDR3 loop spans 14 amino acids. As DNA, the CDR3 is TGTGCCAGCAGTGCTGAGTCCCTCGCAGATACGCAGTATTTT. It codes for CASSAESLADTQYF.

This clonotype was detected ten times or more. This beta chain appears as a stray read in a library generated for alpha chains; its size is not informative. This chain links TRBV11-2 with TRBJ1-5; maybe TRBD1 (5 bases). This CDR3 is 15 amino acids long. Trimming took off 1 base at V and 3 bases at J, with 10 bases between the two ends. In germline, CDR1 is SGHAT, CDR2 FQNNGV. CDR3 sequence: CASSLGGRVNQPQHF. The DNA of the CDR3 is TGTGCCAGCAGCTTAGGAGGCAGGGTCAATCAGCCCCAGCATTTT.

Sample share makes this clonotype medium-sized. The size of this beta chain means little, since it is a stray read in a library made for alpha chains. The chain combines TRBV6-5 with TRBJ2-2; D might be TRBD1 (5 bases). The CDR3 length is 16 residues. Trimming removed 0 bases from V and 5 bases from J, with 13 bases in between. Germline V lookup: CDR1 MNHEY, CDR2 SVGAGI. The CDR3 bases are TGTGCCAGCAGTTACTCGAGCCCGACAGTAACCGGGGAGCTGTTTTTT. Residues: CASSYSSPTVTGELFF.

This clonotype has more than one count but fewer than ten. This beta chain was picked up by a library intended for alpha chains and is off target, so its count carries little meaning. The chain has TRBV6-1 and TRBJ2-7; D ambiguous. Per germline, CDR1 MNHNS and CDR2 SASEGT. The CDR3 runs to 15 residues. The ends were cut back, 6 bases at V and 4 bases at J, with 19 bases in the middle. This CDR3 reads CASSRMGGTGYEQYF. The CDR3 nucleotides read TGTGCCAGCAGCAGGATGGGCGGAACGGGTTACGAGCAGTACTTC.

This clonotype has at least ten counts. The library was built for alpha chains, so this beta chain is an off-target read and its size means little. This chain links TRBV4-3 with TRBJ2-3, with D perhaps matching TRBD2 (6 bases). Germline CDR1 is LGHNA and CDR2 is YSLEER. Trimming removed 1 base at V and 0 bases at J, with 20 bases between. The CDR3 has 19 amino acids. The CDR3 nucleotides are TGCGCCAGCAGCCAAGTCCTCTACGACGGGGGAACGAGCACAGATACGCAGTATTTT. It yields the protein CASSQVLYDGGTSTDTQYF.

This clonotype was recorded at least ten times. In a library made to pick up alpha chains, this beta chain is a stray read with a size that means little. The V gene is TRBV5-6, the J gene TRBJ1-2; 9 bases line up with TRBD1. With V trimmed by 6 bases and J by 4 bases, 7 bases remained unmatched. The CDR3 spans 14 residues. Per the germline V gene, CDR1 is SGHDT and CDR2 is YYEEEE. The CDR3 spells CASKDRGGVYGYTF. CDR3 in DNA: TGTGCCAGCAAGGACAGGGGAGGTGTCTATGGCTACACCTTC.

There are many counts of this clonotype. The library was designed around alpha chains, so this beta chain is a stray read whose abundance carries little weight. This sequence joins TRBV6-2 or TRBV6-3 and TRBJ2-1, with 9 bases that match TRBD2. This CDR3 is built from 16 residues. With V trimmed by 6 bases and J by 4 bases, 10 bases remained unmatched. The germline CDR1 and CDR2 sequences are MNHEY and SVGEGT. The CDR3 DNA reads TGTGCCAGCAGCCTTCGACTAGCGGAGCTTTACAATGAGCAGTTCTTC. Translating gives CASSLRLAELYNEQFF.

This clonotype was observed at least ten times. The size of this beta chain means little, since it is a stray read in a library made for alpha chains. The J gene is TRBJ2-5, the V gene TRBV5-1; D not resolved. V dropped 4 bases and J dropped 5 bases, with 9 bases sitting between them. The CDR3 spans 12 residues. CDR1 and CDR2 (germline): SGHRS, YFSETQ. The CDR3 loop reads CASSPPEETQYF. The CDR3 nucleotides are TGCGCCAGCAGCCCCCCCGAGGAGACCCAGTACTTC.